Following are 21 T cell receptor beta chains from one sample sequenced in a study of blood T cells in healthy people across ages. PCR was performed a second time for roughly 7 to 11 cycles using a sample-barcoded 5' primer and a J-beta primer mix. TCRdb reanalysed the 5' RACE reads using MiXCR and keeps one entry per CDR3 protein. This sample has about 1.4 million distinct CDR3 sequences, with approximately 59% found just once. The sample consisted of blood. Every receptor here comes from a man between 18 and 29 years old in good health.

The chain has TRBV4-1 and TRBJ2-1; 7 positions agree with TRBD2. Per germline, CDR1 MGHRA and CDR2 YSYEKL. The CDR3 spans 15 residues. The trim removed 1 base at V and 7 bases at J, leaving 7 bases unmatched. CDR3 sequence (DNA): TGCGCCAGCAGCCAAGTAAGCGGGAAAGGAAATGAGCAGTTCTTC. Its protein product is CASSQVSGKGNEQFF.

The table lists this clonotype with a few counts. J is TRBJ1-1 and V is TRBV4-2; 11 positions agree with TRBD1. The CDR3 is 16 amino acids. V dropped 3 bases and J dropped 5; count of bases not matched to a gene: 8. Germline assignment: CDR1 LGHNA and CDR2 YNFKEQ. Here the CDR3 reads CASSHNRDRGLTEAFF. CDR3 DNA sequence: TGTGCCAGCAGCCACAACCGGGACAGGGGGTTGACTGAAGCTTTCTTT.

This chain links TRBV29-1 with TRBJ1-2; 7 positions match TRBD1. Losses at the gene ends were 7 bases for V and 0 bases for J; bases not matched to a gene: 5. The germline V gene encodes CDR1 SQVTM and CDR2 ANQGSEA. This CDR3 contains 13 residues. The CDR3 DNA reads TGCAGCGCAGGGGGGATAGCTAACTATGGCTACACCTTC. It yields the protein CSAGGIANYGYTF.

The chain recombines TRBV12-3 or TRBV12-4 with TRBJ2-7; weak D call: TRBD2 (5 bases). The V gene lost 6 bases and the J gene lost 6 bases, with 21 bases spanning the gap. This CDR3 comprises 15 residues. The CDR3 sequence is CASSPLQRATGEQYF. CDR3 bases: TGTGCCAGCAGCCCTCTACAGAGGGCGACGGGCGAGCAGTACTTC.

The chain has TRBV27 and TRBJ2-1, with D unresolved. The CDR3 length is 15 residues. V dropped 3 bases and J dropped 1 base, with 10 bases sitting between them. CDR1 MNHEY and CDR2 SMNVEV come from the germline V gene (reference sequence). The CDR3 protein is CASSFGARSYNEQFF. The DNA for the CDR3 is TGTGCCAGCAGTTTTGGAGCCAGGTCCTACAATGAGCAGTTCTTC.

CDR3 coding DNA: TGTGCCAGCAGTTACTCAACAGGGCAGGGAGGAGATACGCAGTATTTT. Translating gives CASSYSTGQGGDTQYF. The chain recombines TRBV6-5 with TRBJ2-3, with D perhaps assigned TRBD1 or TRBD2 (6 bases each). Germline assignment: CDR1 MNHEY and CDR2 SVGAGI. The ends were cut back, 0 bases at V and 5 bases at J, with 15 bases in the middle. The CDR3 extends over 16 amino acids.

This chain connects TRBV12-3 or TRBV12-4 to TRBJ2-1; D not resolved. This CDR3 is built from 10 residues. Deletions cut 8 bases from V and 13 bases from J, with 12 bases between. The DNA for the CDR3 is TGTGCCAGCCCCCGGGCCAATCAGTTCTTC. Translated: CASPRANQFF.

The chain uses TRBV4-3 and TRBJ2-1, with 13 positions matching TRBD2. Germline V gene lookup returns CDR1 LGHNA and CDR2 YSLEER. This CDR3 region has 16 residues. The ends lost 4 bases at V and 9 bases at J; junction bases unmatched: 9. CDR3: CASSPQLGLAGTEQFF. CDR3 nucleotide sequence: TGCGCCAGCAGCCCGCAATTGGGACTAGCGGGGACTGAGCAGTTCTTC.

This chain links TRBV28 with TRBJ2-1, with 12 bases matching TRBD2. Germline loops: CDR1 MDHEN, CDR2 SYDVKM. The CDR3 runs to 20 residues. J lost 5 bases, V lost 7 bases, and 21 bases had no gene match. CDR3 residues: CASTFVRPSGGADPDNEQFF. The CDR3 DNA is TGTGCCAGCACCTTCGTGCGTCCTAGCGGGGGGGCCGACCCGGACAATGAGCAGTTCTTC.

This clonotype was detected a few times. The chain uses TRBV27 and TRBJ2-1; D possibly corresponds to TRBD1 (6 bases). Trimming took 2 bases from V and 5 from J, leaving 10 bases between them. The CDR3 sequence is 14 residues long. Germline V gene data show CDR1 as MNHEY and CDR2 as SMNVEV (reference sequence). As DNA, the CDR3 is TGTGCCAGCAGTTTAGATGCAGGGGACAATGAGCAGTTCTTC. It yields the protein CASSLDAGDNEQFF.

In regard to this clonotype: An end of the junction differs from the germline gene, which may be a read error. CDR3 bases: TGCGCCAGCAGATTGGGGACTAGCGGATACAATGAGCAGTTCTTC. Translation gives CASRLGTSGYNEQFF. V and J are TRBV11-2 and TRBJ2-1; 11 bases fit TRBD2. The CDR3 length is 15 residues. Looked up from germline, CDR1 is SGHAT and CDR2 is FQNNGV.

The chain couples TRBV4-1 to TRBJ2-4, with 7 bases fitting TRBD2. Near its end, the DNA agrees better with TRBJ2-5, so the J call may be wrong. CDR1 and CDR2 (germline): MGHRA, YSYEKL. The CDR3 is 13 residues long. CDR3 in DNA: TGCGCCAGCAGCCCGCGGGGGATAGAGACCCAGTACTTC. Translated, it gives CASSPRGIETQYF.

DNA of the CDR3: TGCGCCAGCAGCCAAGGTGGGCCAGGGGGTTACTATGGCTACACCTTC. It yields the protein CASSQGGPGGYYGYTF. V usage is TRBV4-3 and J usage is TRBJ1-2; 7 bases map to TRBD1. The CDR3 sequence is 16 residues long. The germline V gene has CDR1 LGHNA and CDR2 YSLEER. Trimming took 1 base from V and 3 from J; bases not matched to a gene: 8.

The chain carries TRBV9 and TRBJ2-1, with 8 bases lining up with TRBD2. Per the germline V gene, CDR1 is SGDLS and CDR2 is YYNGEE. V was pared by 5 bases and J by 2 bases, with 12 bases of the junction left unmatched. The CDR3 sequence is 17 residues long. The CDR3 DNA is TGTGCCAGCAGTCGTGAGCCGGGGACTAGTACCTACAATGAGCAGTTCTTC. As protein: CASSREPGTSTYNEQFF.

The CDR3 spells CASITGSGKTEAFF. The CDR3 nucleotides read TGTGCCAGCATAACAGGGTCGGGAAAAACTGAAGCTTTCTTT. The chain combines TRBV6-6 with TRBJ1-1; a weak D match, TRBD1 (6 bases). The CDR3 extends over 14 amino acids. Germline loops: CDR1 MNHNY, CDR2 SVGAGI (reference sequence). V lost 7 bases to trimming and J lost 5 bases, with 17 bases between them.

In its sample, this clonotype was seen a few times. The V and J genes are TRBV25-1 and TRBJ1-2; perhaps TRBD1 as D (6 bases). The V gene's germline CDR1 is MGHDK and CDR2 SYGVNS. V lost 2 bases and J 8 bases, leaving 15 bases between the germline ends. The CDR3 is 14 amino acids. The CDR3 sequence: CASSEPGGAKGYTF. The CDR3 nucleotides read TGTGCCAGCAGTGAACCCGGGGGCGCCAAAGGCTACACCTTC.

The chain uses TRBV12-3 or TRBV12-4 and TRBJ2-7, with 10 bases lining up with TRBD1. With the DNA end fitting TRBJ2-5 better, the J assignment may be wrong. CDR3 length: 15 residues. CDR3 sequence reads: CASNSRDRGRETQYF. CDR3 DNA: TGTGCCAGCAATTCCCGGGACAGGGGACGAGAGACCCAGTACTTC.

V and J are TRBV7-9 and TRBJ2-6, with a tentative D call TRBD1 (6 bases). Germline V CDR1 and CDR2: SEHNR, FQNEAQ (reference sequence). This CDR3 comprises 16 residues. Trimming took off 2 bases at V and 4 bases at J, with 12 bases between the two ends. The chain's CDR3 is CASSLTTGSGANVLTF. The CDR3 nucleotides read TGTGCCAGCAGCTTAACAACAGGGTCCGGGGCCAACGTCCTGACTTTC.

The CDR3 spells CAISAPRSPLHF. The CDR3, as DNA: TGTGCCATCAGTGCCCCCCGTTCACCCCTCCACTTT. The rearrangement uses TRBV10-3 and TRBJ1-6; D remains unclear. CDR1 ENHRY and CDR2 SYGVKD come from the germline V gene. This CDR3 comprises 12 residues. Trimming stripped 4 bases from V and 9 bases from J, with 7 bases between.

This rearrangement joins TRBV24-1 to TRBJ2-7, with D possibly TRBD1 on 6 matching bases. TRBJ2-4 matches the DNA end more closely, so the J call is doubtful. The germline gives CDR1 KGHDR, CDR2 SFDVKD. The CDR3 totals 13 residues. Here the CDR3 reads CATRAQGVDIQYF. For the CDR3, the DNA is TGTGCCACCAGAGCACAGGGAGTAGACATTCAGTACTTC.

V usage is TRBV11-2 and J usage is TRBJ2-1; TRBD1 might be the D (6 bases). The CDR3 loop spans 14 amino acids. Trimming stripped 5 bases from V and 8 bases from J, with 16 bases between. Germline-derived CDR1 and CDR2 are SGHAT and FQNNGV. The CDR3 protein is CASSPDAGTYEQFF. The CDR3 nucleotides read TGTGCCAGCAGCCCCGACGCTGGGACATATGAGCAGTTCTTC.